The source of this TCR beta chain is a study of graft-versus-host responses after intestinal transplantation. Study results and limitations: GvH clonotypes were identified within recipient marrow, with a subset emerging first in ileum or blood.

Per the germline V gene, CDR1 is SGHTA and CDR2 is FQGNSA. The CDR3 covers 17 residues. V lost 3 bases and J 0 bases, leaving 17 bases between the germline ends. Clones were read by immunoSEQ multiplex PCR, and TCRdb kept only the in-frame ones, dropping some. The profile shows about 82,000 clones, around 91% of them singletons. Concerning this clone itself: As yet, its antigen is unknown.

This chain uses TRBV7-2 with TRBJ1-2, with a tentative D call TRBD1 (5 bases). This TCR derives from a human donor who received an intestinal transplant. The material was unstimulated CD4+ T cells sorted from spleen or lymph node cells, obtained before intestinal transplant. CDR3 in DNA: TGTGCCAGCAGCTTCGGGTTAGGGCGGGGGGCTAACTATGGCTACACCTTC. As protein: CASSFGLGRGANYGYTF.